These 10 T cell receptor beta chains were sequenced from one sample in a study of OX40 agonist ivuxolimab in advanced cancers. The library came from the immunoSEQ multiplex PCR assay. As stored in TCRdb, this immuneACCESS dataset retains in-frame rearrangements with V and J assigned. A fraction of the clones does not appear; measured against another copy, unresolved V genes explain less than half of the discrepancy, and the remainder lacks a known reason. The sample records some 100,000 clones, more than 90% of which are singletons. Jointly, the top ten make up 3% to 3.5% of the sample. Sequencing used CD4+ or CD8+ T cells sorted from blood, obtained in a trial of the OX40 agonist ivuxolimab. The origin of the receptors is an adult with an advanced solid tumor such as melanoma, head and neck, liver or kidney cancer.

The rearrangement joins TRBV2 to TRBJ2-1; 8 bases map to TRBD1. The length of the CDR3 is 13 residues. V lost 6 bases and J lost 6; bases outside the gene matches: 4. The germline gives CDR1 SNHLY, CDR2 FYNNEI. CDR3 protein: CASSPDRANEQFF. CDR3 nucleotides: TGTGCCAGCAGCCCGGACAGGGCCAATGAGCAGTTCTTC.

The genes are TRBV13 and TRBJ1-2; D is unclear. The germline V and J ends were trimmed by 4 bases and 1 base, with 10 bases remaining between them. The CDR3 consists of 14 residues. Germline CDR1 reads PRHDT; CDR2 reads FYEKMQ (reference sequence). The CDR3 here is CASSSVGINYGYTF. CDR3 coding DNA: TGTGCCAGCAGCTCCGTGGGCATTAACTATGGCTACACCTTC.

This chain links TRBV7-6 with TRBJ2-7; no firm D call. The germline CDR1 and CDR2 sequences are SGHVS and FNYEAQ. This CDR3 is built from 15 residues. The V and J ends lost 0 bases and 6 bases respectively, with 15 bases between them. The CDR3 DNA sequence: TGTGCCAGCAGCTTAGCCCCGGGTGGGCCCAGCGAGCAGTACTTC. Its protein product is CASSLAPGGPSEQYF.

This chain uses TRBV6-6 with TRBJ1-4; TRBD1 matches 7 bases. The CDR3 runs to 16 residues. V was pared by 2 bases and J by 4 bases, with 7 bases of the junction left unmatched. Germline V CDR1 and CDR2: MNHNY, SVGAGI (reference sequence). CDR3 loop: CASSYLRDSYNEKLFF. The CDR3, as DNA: TGTGCCAGCAGTTACCTTCGGGACAGTTATAATGAAAAACTGTTTTTT.

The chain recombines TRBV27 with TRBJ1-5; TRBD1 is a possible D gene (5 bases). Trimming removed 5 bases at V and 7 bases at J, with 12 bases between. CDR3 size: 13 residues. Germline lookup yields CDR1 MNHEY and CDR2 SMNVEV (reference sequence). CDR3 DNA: TGTGCCAGCAGTCTCAGGGTTGGGCAGCCCCAGCATTTT. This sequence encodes CASSLRVGQPQHF.

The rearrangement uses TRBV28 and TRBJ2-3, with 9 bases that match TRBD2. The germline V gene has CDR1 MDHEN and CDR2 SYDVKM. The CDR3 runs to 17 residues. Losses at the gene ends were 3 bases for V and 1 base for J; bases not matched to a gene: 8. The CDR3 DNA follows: TGTGCCAGCAGTTTGCCTTGGGGCGGGGGGGGCACAGATACGCAGTATTTT. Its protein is CASSLPWGGGGTDTQYF. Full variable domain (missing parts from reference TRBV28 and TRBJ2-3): DVKVTQSSRYLVKRTGEKVFLECVQDMDHENMFWYRQDPGLGLRLIYFSYDVKMKEKGDIPEGYSVSREKKERFSLILESASTNQTSMYLCASSLPWGGGGTDTQYFGPGTRLTVL.

Here the CDR3 DNA reads TGCAGCGTTCTGACAGGACCCTACGAGCAGTACTTC. This sequence encodes CSVLTGPYEQYF. The V and J genes are TRBV29-1 and TRBJ2-7; D possibly corresponds to TRBD1 (6 bases). Germline-derived CDR1 and CDR2 are SQVTM and ANQGSEA. Trimming took off 5 bases at V and 2 bases at J, with 10 bases between the two ends. This CDR3 is built from 12 residues.

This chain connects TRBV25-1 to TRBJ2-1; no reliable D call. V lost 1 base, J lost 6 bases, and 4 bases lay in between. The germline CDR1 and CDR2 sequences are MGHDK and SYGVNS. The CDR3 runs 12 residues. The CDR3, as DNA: TGTGCCAGCAGTGAATGGGCCAATGAGCAGTTCTTC. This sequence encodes CASSEWANEQFF.

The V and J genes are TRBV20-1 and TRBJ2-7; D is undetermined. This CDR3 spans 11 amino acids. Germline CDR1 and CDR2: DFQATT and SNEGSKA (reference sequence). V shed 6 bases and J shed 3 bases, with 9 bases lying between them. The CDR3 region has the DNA TGCAGTGCCCCGACGAACTACGAGCAGTACTTC. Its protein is CSAPTNYEQYF.

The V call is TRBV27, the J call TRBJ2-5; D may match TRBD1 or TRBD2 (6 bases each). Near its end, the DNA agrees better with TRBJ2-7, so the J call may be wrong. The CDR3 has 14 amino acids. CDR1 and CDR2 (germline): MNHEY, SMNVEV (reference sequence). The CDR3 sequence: CASNKWGALYEQYF. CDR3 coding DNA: TGTGCCAGCAACAAGTGGGGGGCCCTCTACGAGCAGTACTTC.